These 27 T cell receptor beta chains were all obtained from the same sample, sequenced in a study of shared clonotypes between healthy human individuals. Profiling relied on immunoSEQ multiplex PCR, and the TCRdb table lists in-frame clones only, not all of them. The sample has about 1 million clones, approximately 68% seen once. The sequenced sample consisted of memory CD4+ T cells sorted from blood. Specified subset: CD45RA-negative fraction. Source of these receptors: a man younger than 30 in good health.

This clone was observed a handful of times. The V call is TRBV29-1, the J call TRBJ1-1; D remains unclear. The CDR3 runs 10 residues. Germline lookup yields CDR1 SQVTM and CDR2 ANQGSEA. Deletions cut 4 bases from V and 6 bases from J, with 6 bases between. The CDR3 DNA is TGCAGCGTTGGGTCCGCTGAAGCTTTCTTT. It encodes CSVGSAEAFF.

This clone appeared a few times. The chain carries TRBV5-1 and TRBJ1-2, with D uncertain. This CDR3 is 15 amino acids long. Trimming shortened V by 0 bases and J by 3 bases, and 12 bases separated the two germline ends. Germline V gives CDR1 SGHRS, CDR2 YFSETQ. The CDR3, as DNA: TGCGCCAGCAGCTTGGAGCCGGGAAGGGACTATGGCTACACCTTC. As protein: CASSLEPGRDYGYTF.

This chain joins TRBV28 and TRBJ2-7; D might be TRBD1 (5 bases). CDR1 is MDHEN and CDR2 is SYDVKM in the germline V gene. Trimming took off 8 bases at V and 6 bases at J, with 17 bases between the two ends. The CDR3 has 13 residues. CDR3 in DNA: TGTGCCAGCGGAAAGGGGTCGGTGAGCGAGCAGTACTTC. As protein: CASGKGSVSEQYF.

The rearrangement uses TRBV7-2 and TRBJ2-3; D gene ambiguous. The CDR3 is 14 amino acids. The ends were cut back, 3 bases at V and 11 bases at J, with 18 bases in the middle. Germline CDR1 and CDR2: SGHTA and FQGNSA. CDR3 loop: CASSFAGDSSLQYF. CDR3 in DNA: TGTGCCAGCAGCTTCGCAGGCGACTCCAGCCTGCAGTATTTT. Using reference TRBV7-2 and TRBJ2-3 for the parts outside the CDR3, the full variable domain is GAGVSQSPSNKVTEKGKDVELRCDPISGHTALYWYRQSLGQGLEFLIYFQGNSAPDKSGLPSDRFSAERTGGSVSTLTIQRTQQEDSAVYLCASSFAGDSSLQYFGPGTRLTVL.

CDR3 amino acids: CASSKRGGFYEQYF. The CDR3 DNA follows: TGTGCCAGCAGCAAAAGGGGCGGTTTCTACGAGCAGTACTTC. The chain combines TRBV21-1 with TRBJ2-7; TRBD1 is the table's D call and was not checked against the DNA. TRBV21-1 is a pseudogene locus. This CDR3 is 14 amino acids long.

The genes are TRBV5-6 and TRBJ2-7, with unresolved D. The CDR3 totals 13 residues. Germline CDR1 SGHDT, CDR2 YYEEEE. Deletions cut 3 bases from V and 2 bases from J, with 9 bases between. CDR3 coding DNA: TGTGCCAGCAGCTCCAGTGCTACCTACGAGCAGTACTTC. Translation gives CASSSSATYEQYF.

V is TRBV7-9 and J is TRBJ2-7; TRBD2 matches 10 bases. V was clipped by 5 bases and J by 1 base; unmatched bases: 2. CDR1 is SEHNR and CDR2 is FQNEAQ in the germline V gene (reference sequence). CDR3 length: 14 residues. The CDR3 DNA follows: TGTGCCAGCAGCGGGACTAGCGAATCCTACGAGCAGTACTTC. This encodes CASSGTSESYEQYF.

This clone was seen a single time. This chain joins TRBV6-5 and TRBJ2-7; 9 nucleotides agree with TRBD1. The CDR3 runs 12 residues. The germline gives CDR1 MNHEY, CDR2 SVGAGI. Germline trimming cut 6 bases from V and 6 bases from J; bases unmatched to any gene: 3. The CDR3 sequence: CASRPTGGEQYF. The CDR3, as DNA: TGTGCCAGCAGGCCGACAGGGGGCGAGCAGTACTTC.

This chain links TRBV7-2 with TRBJ1-2; D unresolved. This CDR3 region has 14 residues. The V end lost 1 base, the J end lost 2 bases, and 8 bases lay between the germline ends. Germline assignment: CDR1 SGHTA and CDR2 FQGNSA. CDR3 DNA sequence: TGTGCCAGCAGCTTAGTTCACGGAAACTATGGCTACACCTTC. This gives the protein CASSLVHGNYGYTF.

CDR3 DNA: TGCGCCAGCAGCTACGGGCAGAGCACCGGGGAGCTGTTTTTT. Protein product: CASSYGQSTGELFF. The chain combines TRBV5-1 with TRBJ2-2; D is ambiguous. The germline CDR1 and CDR2 sequences are SGHRS and YFSETQ. This CDR3 spans 14 amino acids. V gave up 3 bases and J gave up 4 bases, with 10 bases separating them.

The rearrangement joins TRBV4-1 to TRBJ1-2; D is unclear. V was pared by 2 bases and J by 3 bases, with 7 bases between. Per germline, CDR1 MGHRA and CDR2 YSYEKL. The CDR3 contains 13 residues. The CDR3: CASSQRDYYGYTF. CDR3 DNA: TGCGCCAGCAGCCAAAGGGATTACTATGGCTACACCTTC.

By sample fraction, this clone is medium-sized (0.01 to 0.1%). The rearrangement links TRBV10-1 to TRBJ1-6; D gene ambiguous. The CDR3 is 17 residues long. Looked up from germline, CDR1 is WNHNN and CDR2 is SYGVQD (reference sequence). Trimming cost V 3 bases and J 3 bases, with 15 bases left between them. CDR3 in amino acids: CASSESGREVYNSPLHF. For the CDR3, the DNA is TGCGCCAGCAGTGAATCGGGGAGAGAGGTCTATAATTCACCCCTCCACTTT.

The CDR3 loop is CASSLYPRGRETYEQYF. The CDR3 DNA reads TGTGCCAGCAGTTTATACCCACGCGGGAGGGAGACCTACGAGCAGTACTTC. The chain links TRBV27 to TRBJ2-7, with TRBD2 matching 9 bases. From germline, CDR1 is MNHEY and CDR2 SMNVEV (reference sequence). The CDR3 sequence is 17 residues long. Trimming took 1 base from V and 2 from J; bases not matched to a gene: 9.

This clone appeared once. This chain uses TRBV5-1 with TRBJ2-3, with D maybe TRBD2 (6 bases). Germline CDR1 SGHRS, CDR2 YFSETQ. Trimming removed 1 base from V and 0 bases from J, with 12 bases in between. This CDR3 has 16 residues. The CDR3 reads CASSLNGGRSTDTQYF. The CDR3 coding sequence is TGCGCCAGCAGCTTGAACGGGGGAAGGAGCACAGATACGCAGTATTTT.

The gene calls are TRBV7-9 and TRBJ1-4; a weak D match, TRBD1 (5 bases). Trimming stripped 1 base from V and 8 bases from J, with 11 bases between. This CDR3 region has 14 residues. CDR1 and CDR2 (germline): SEHNR, FQNEAQ (reference sequence). DNA for the CDR3: TGTGCCAGCAGCTTAGACAGGCGGACAGAAAAACTGTTTTTT. Translated, it gives CASSLDRRTEKLFF.

V is TRBV6-1 and J is TRBJ2-1; unclear D gene. This CDR3 has 15 amino acids. The germline gives CDR1 MNHNS, CDR2 SASEGT. With 3 bases removed from V and 1 base from J, the gap between germline ends came to 10 bases. Here the CDR3 DNA reads TGTGCCAGCAGTGAGGCCAGGTGGTCCTACAATGAGCAGTTCTTC. Amino acid sequence: CASSEARWSYNEQFF.

The chain is built from TRBV11-3 and TRBJ2-7; 7 bases fit TRBD1. Germline V CDR1 and CDR2: SGHNT, YENEEA. V was pared by 5 bases and J by 6 bases, with 13 bases of the junction left unmatched. The CDR3 is 15 amino acids. DNA for the CDR3: TGTGCCAGCAGCCCCCCCGGGACAGTAGTTTCCGAGCAGTACTTC. The encoded protein is CASSPPGTVVSEQYF.

The chain is built from TRBV5-8 and TRBJ2-1; 8 bases fit TRBD2. V lost 8 bases, J lost 6 bases, and 10 bases stayed unmatched. Germline lookup yields CDR1 SGHTS and CDR2 YDEGEE. This CDR3 has 14 amino acids. CDR3 bases: TGTGCCAGAACCGGGACTAGTGGTACCAATGAGCAGTTCTTC. Protein: CARTGTSGTNEQFF.

This chain connects TRBV5-3 to TRBJ2-1, with a tentative D call TRBD2 (6 bases). TRBV5-3 is sorted into the ORF group, with uncertain function. V was cut by 4 bases and J by 6 bases, with 14 bases left in between. The CDR3 has 14 amino acids. CDR3 loop: CARSLGLPCNEQFF. CDR3 bases: TGTGCCAGAAGCCTTGGACTACCTTGCAATGAGCAGTTCTTC.

In the case of this clone: This could be a read error, since a much larger clone is one nucleotide away. The V and J genes are TRBV5-6 and TRBJ1-2, with unresolved D. The CDR3 contains 12 residues. Trimming cost V 0 bases and J 2 bases, with 2 bases left between them. CDR1 SGHDT and CDR2 YYEEEE come from the germline V gene. In DNA, the CDR3 is TGTGCCAGCAGCTTGGACAACTATGGCTACACCTTC. It translates to CASSLDNYGYTF.

V and J are TRBV5-1 and TRBJ2-1; 10 bases fit TRBD2. Germline CDR1 reads SGHRS; CDR2 reads YFSETQ. The J segment lost 2 bases and the V segment lost 4 bases, leaving 9 bases of the junction unmatched. This CDR3 comprises 17 residues. Written as DNA, the CDR3 is TGCGCCAGCAGCCCAACCTTAGCGGGAGGCGCCTACAATGAGCAGTTCTTC. Amino acids: CASSPTLAGGAYNEQFF.

The sample holds a few counts of this clone. The J gene is TRBJ1-1, the V gene TRBV5-1; D is perhaps TRBD1 (6 bases). The CDR3 totals 17 residues. V was trimmed by 0 bases and J by 3 bases, leaving 18 bases between them. Germline V gene sequence: CDR1 SGHRS, CDR2 YFSETQ. The CDR3 is CASSLGGGGLFDTEAFF. DNA for the CDR3: TGCGCCAGCAGCTTGGGAGGGGGAGGGCTCTTCGACACTGAAGCTTTCTTT.

CDR3 nucleotide sequence: TGCGCCAGCAGCCTACGGACTAGCGGGCTCTCTACCTACTCCTACGAGCAGTACTTC. It translates to CASSLRTSGLSTYSYEQYF. The V gene is TRBV5-1, the J gene TRBJ2-7; 11 bases match TRBD2. CDR1 and CDR2 from the germline V gene are SGHRS and YFSETQ. The CDR3 spans 19 residues. With 4 bases clipped from V and 0 bases from J, the junction kept 15 bases outside the gene matches.

A few counts support this clone. The sample has other DNA sequences that encode this CDR3 too. In DNA, the CDR3 is TGTGCCAGCAGCTTATCCGGGGCCAACGTCCTGACTTTC. Protein product: CASSLSGANVLTF. This chain uses TRBV11-2 with TRBJ2-6; D ambiguous. Trimming removed 2 bases from V and 4 bases from J, with 3 bases in between. The CDR3 loop spans 13 amino acids. CDR1 SGHAT and CDR2 FQNNGV come from the germline V gene.

This clone was recorded many times. V usage is TRBV4-2 and J usage is TRBJ1-2; possible D gene TRBD1, 5 bases. This CDR3 has 17 amino acids. The V end lost 2 bases, the J end lost 5 bases, and 21 bases lay between the germline ends. Germline-derived CDR1 and CDR2 are LGHNA and YNFKEQ. The CDR3 sequence is CASSQMPEETARYGYTF. CDR3 DNA: TGTGCCAGCAGCCAAATGCCCGAAGAGACAGCGAGATATGGCTACACCTTC.

The chain combines TRBV10-1 with TRBJ2-7; TRBD2 agrees at 10 bases. V lost 5 bases to trimming and J lost 4 bases; unmatched junction nucleotides: 5. Germline CDR1 is WNHNN and CDR2 is SYGVQD (reference sequence). The CDR3 contains 14 residues. CDR3 amino acids: CASSPAGGLYEQYF. CDR3 coding DNA: TGCGCCAGCAGTCCAGCGGGGGGGCTGTACGAGCAGTACTTC.

This CDR3 is CASSPLGTQEYGYTF. CDR3 in DNA: TGTGCCAGCTCACCTCTCGGGACTCAGGAATATGGCTACACCTTC. The chain joins TRBV18 to TRBJ1-2; D possibly corresponds to TRBD1 (5 bases). Looked up from germline, CDR1 is KGHSH and CDR2 is LQKENI. CDR3 length: 15 amino acids. V lost 3 bases and J 5 bases, leaving 16 bases between the germline ends.